Presented here are 22 T cell receptor beta chains from one specimen sequenced in a study of identifying expanded T cells in peripheral blood. Using immunoSEQ multiplex PCR, the repertoire was profiled, and TCRdb retains in-frame clones only, with some absent. Among about 53,000 clones listed, around 86% were seen once. The material sequenced was blood. The receptors derive from a person aged 18-69 years in good health.

The V call is TRBV18, the J call TRBJ1-1, with 10 bases aligning to TRBD1. V dropped 2 bases and J dropped 4; count of bases not matched to a gene: 7. Per germline, CDR1 KGHSH and CDR2 LQKENI. The CDR3 consists of 16 residues. The CDR3 sequence: CASSPDRGRGSTEAFF. The CDR3 nucleotides read TGTGCCAGCTCACCAGACAGGGGGCGAGGGAGCACTGAAGCTTTCTTT.

The chain joins TRBV6-1 to TRBJ2-7; tentatively, D is TRBD1 or TRBD2 (5 bases each). CDR1 is MNHNS, CDR2 SASEGT, per germline. This CDR3 spans 16 amino acids. V was pared by 3 bases and J by 7 bases, with 22 bases between. CDR3 amino acids: CASSDPSGTGRGEQYF. The CDR3, as DNA: TGTGCCAGCAGTGACCCATCTGGCACAGGTCGGGGTGAGCAGTACTTC.

The gene calls are TRBV9 and TRBJ2-2, with 8 bases that match TRBD2. The CDR3 runs to 15 residues. Trimming took 3 bases from V and 2 from J; bases not matched to a gene: 3. The V gene's germline CDR1 is SGDLS and CDR2 YYNGEE. CDR3 residues: CASSGSGINTGELFF. CDR3 nucleotides: TGTGCCAGCAGCGGTAGCGGGATTAACACCGGGGAGCTGTTTTTT.

The chain couples TRBV5-1 to TRBJ2-3; D gene unclear. V lost 4 bases and J 4 bases, leaving 13 bases between the germline ends. Germline loops: CDR1 SGHRS, CDR2 YFSETQ. This CDR3 comprises 14 residues. CDR3 residues: CASSDQNLADTQYF. CDR3 nucleotides: TGCGCCAGCAGCGATCAAAACTTGGCAGATACGCAGTATTTT.

The V gene is TRBV9, the J gene TRBJ2-1; TRBD2 might be the D (7 bases). This CDR3 comprises 16 residues. Trimming took off 1 base at V and 1 base at J, with 12 bases between the two ends. Germline lookup yields CDR1 SGDLS and CDR2 YYNGEE. CDR3 bases: TGTGCCAGCAGCGTAACGGGGGGCCTTTCCTACAATGAGCAGTTCTTC. It encodes CASSVTGGLSYNEQFF.

V is TRBV20-1 and J is TRBJ1-1, with D unclear. This CDR3 has 11 residues. The V and J ends lost 0 bases and 5 bases respectively, with 4 bases between them. The germline V gene encodes CDR1 DFQATT and CDR2 SNEGSKA (reference sequence). CDR3 in DNA: TGCAGTGCTAGAGAAATTACTGAAGCTTTCTTT. The encoded protein is CSAREITEAFF.

The V and J genes are TRBV30 and TRBJ1-1; possibly TRBD1 for D (5 bases). Trimming left V 5 bases short and J 4 bases short, with 14 bases between. The CDR3 runs to 13 residues. Germline assignment: CDR1 GTSNPN and CDR2 SVGIG (reference sequence). CDR3 bases: TGTGCCTGGTCCAAGCAGGGAGGCACTGAAGCTTTCTTT. It yields the protein CAWSKQGGTEAFF.

This chain joins TRBV11-2 and TRBJ2-1, with TRBD1 as a possible D gene (5 bases). The V gene's germline CDR1 is SGHAT and CDR2 FQNNGV. Trimming took 5 bases from V and 13 from J, leaving 15 bases between them. This CDR3 has 12 residues. CDR3: CASSGRIGVQFF. CDR3 nucleotides: TGTGCCAGCAGCGGGCGGATAGGGGTTCAGTTCTTC.

This rearrangement joins TRBV6-6 to TRBJ1-1, with TRBD1 as a possible D gene (5 bases). V shed 7 bases and J shed 1 base, with 10 bases lying between them. The V gene's germline CDR1 is MNHNY and CDR2 SVGAGI (reference sequence). The CDR3 contains 13 residues. CDR3: CASTRGENTEAFF. CDR3 DNA: TGTGCCAGCACTAGAGGGGAGAACACTGAAGCTTTCTTT.

This chain uses TRBV11-3 with TRBJ2-7; D might be TRBD2 (5 bases). The CDR3 is made up of 14 amino acids. Germline V lookup: CDR1 SGHNT, CDR2 YENEEA. The germline V and J ends were trimmed by 4 bases and 7 bases, with 17 bases remaining between them. CDR3 in DNA: TGTGCCAGCAGCTCCGGGATTTATTTTGGGGAGCAGTACTTC. It is translated as CASSSGIYFGEQYF.

This chain connects TRBV11-3 to TRBJ2-7; 7 positions agree with TRBD1. The V gene end was trimmed by 7 bases and the J gene end by 4 bases; junction bases not matched to a gene: 19. The CDR3 has 17 residues. Germline lookup yields CDR1 SGHNT and CDR2 YENEEA. This chain's CDR3 is CASTSLGVGQAQYEQYF. The CDR3 DNA sequence: TGTGCCAGCACCTCTCTGGGCGTCGGACAGGCCCAGTACGAGCAGTACTTC.

This clone was seen once. V gene TRBV28 combines with J gene TRBJ1-2; D gene unclear. This CDR3 has 11 residues. V was shortened by 11 bases and J by 2 bases, with 9 bases between the two germline ends. Germline V gives CDR1 MDHEN, CDR2 SYDVKM. CDR3 residues: CAVGRNYGYTF. The CDR3 region has the DNA TGTGCCGTAGGGCGAAACTATGGCTACACCTTC.

The chain couples TRBV19 to TRBJ2-1; 11 nucleotides match TRBD2. CDR1 and CDR2 from the germline V gene are LNHDA and SQIVND (reference sequence). The CDR3 sequence is 15 residues long. After removal of 3 bases from V and 4 bases from J, the junction contained 2 bases not matched to a gene. The CDR3 loop reads CASSMASGRYNEQFF. CDR3 bases: TGTGCCAGTAGTATGGCTAGCGGGAGGTACAATGAGCAGTTCTTC.

This chain uses TRBV18 with TRBJ1-5; D uncertain. With 0 bases removed from V and 11 bases from J, the gap between germline ends came to 20 bases. In germline, CDR1 is KGHSH, CDR2 LQKENI. The CDR3 consists of 16 residues. DNA for the CDR3: TGTGCCAGCTCACCACCGAAGGGCAGTGGGGTCGGGGCCCAGCATTTT. This codes for CASSPPKGSGVGAQHF.

The chain carries TRBV7-9 and TRBJ2-2; the D gene is possibly TRBD1 (6 bases). V lost 1 base to trimming and J lost 4 bases, with 10 bases between them. CDR1 SEHNR and CDR2 FQNEAQ come from the germline V gene (reference sequence). The CDR3 covers 15 residues. The CDR3 loop reads CASSLGQGLTGELFF. CDR3 DNA sequence: TGTGCCAGCAGCTTAGGGCAGGGGCTCACCGGGGAGCTGTTTTTT.

This CDR3 is CASSERSHSGANVLTF. CDR3 DNA sequence: TGTGCCAGCAGTGAGCGGAGCCACTCTGGGGCCAACGTCCTGACTTTC. The rearrangement uses TRBV25-1 and TRBJ2-6; no clear D. The germline CDR1 and CDR2 sequences are MGHDK and SYGVNS. Trimming took off 3 bases at V and 0 bases at J, with 9 bases between the two ends. The CDR3 is 16 amino acids.

V and J are TRBV30 and TRBJ2-5; TRBD1 matches 8 bases. The length of the CDR3 is 15 residues. Per the germline V gene, CDR1 is GTSNPN and CDR2 is SVGIG (reference sequence). The junction had 8 bases not matched to a gene; V was cut back by 0 bases and J by 5 bases. The CDR3 is CAWSVGDRGKETQYF. CDR3 coding DNA: TGTGCCTGGAGTGTCGGAGACAGGGGAAAGGAGACCCAGTACTTC.

The chain combines TRBV4-3 with TRBJ2-5; no definite D call. Germline CDR1 and CDR2: LGHNA and YSLEER. With 1 base removed from V and 5 bases from J, the gap between germline ends came to 8 bases. The CDR3 has 13 residues. The DNA for the CDR3 is TGCGCCAGCAGCCAAGCTCTCAGGGAGACCCAGTACTTC. Translated, it gives CASSQALRETQYF.

V usage is TRBV19 and J usage is TRBJ1-1, with D perhaps matching TRBD1 (6 bases). From germline, CDR1 is LNHDA and CDR2 SQIVND (reference sequence). The ends were cut back, 3 bases at V and 4 bases at J, with 15 bases in the middle. This CDR3 is 15 amino acids long. Here the CDR3 reads CASSIGSGAGTEAFF. The CDR3 DNA is TGTGCCAGTAGTATTGGGTCAGGGGCGGGCACTGAAGCTTTCTTT.

This chain links TRBV14 with TRBJ2-2; D is unresolved. The germline V gene has CDR1 SGHDN and CDR2 FVKESK. Trimming took 2 bases from V and 0 from J, leaving 4 bases between them. The CDR3 has 14 amino acids. The CDR3 DNA reads as TGTGCCAGCAGCCAACTCACGAACACCGGGGAGCTGTTTTTT. Protein: CASSQLTNTGELFF. The full variable domain, with the rest looked up from reference TRBV14 and TRBJ2-2, is EAGVTQFPSHSVIEKGQTVTLRCDPISGHDNLYWYRRVMGKEIKFLLHFVKESKQDESGMPNNRFLAERTGGTYSTLKVQPAELEDSGVYFCASSQLTNTGELFFGEGSRLTVL.

The V call is TRBV30, the J call TRBJ2-7, with a possible D match to TRBD2 (6 bases). The length of the CDR3 is 12 residues. Germline V lookup: CDR1 GTSNPN, CDR2 SVGIG (reference sequence). V was cut by 4 bases and J by 2 bases, with 9 bases left in between. CDR3 DNA sequence: TGTGCCTGGAAGGGAGGCACCTACGAGCAGTACTTC. It specifies CAWKGGTYEQYF.

The chain recombines TRBV9 with TRBJ1-3, with D unresolved. The germline gives CDR1 SGDLS, CDR2 YYNGEE. The CDR3 totals 14 residues. V lost 0 bases and J lost 2, with 6 bases in between. The CDR3 coding sequence is TGTGCCAGCAGCGTAGGAGGGACTGGAAACACCATATATTTT. Translating gives CASSVGGTGNTIYF.